This entry is about one T cell receptor beta chain. Its target is not known. TCRdb's copy holds only in-frame clones and misses some; the assay was immunoSEQ multiplex PCR. The table includes some 150,000 clones, about nine tenths detected once. This entry is derived from a study of T cell responses to AZD1222 COVID-19 vaccine. The CDR3 has 14 amino acids. Germline V CDR1 and CDR2: SGHKS, YYEKEE (reference sequence). V lost 2 bases and J lost 3, with 12 bases in between. Whole-study findings and limits: Donors were largely white British and mainly female; clonal diversity was possibly underestimated. Increases in Spike-specific TCR breadth and depth were seen after two AZD1222 doses. Spike was spanned by vaccine-associated CD4 TCRs, which were dominant at 160-218 and 743-854. Only after the peak T cell response were repertoires sampled.

The clonotype was recovered from an adult in good health. The source material was peripheral blood, sampled on day 0 of AZD1222 vaccination. The chain has TRBV5-5 and TRBJ2-7, with D possibly TRBD1 on 6 matching bases. CDR3 amino acids: CASSFGTDSYEQYF. CDR3 DNA: TGTGCCAGCAGCTTCGGTACGGACAGCTACGAGCAGTACTTC. Complete variable domain (other parts from reference TRBV5-5 and TRBJ2-7): DAGVTQSPTHLIKTRGQQVTLRCSPISGHKSVSWYQQVLGQGPQFIFQYYEKEERGRGNFPDRFSARQFPNYSSELNVNALLLGDSALYLCASSFGTDSYEQYFGPGTRLTVT.